These 11 T cell receptor beta chains originate from one sample sequenced in a study of blood T cell repertoires in COVID-19. Sequencing used immunoSEQ multiplex PCR; TCRdb keeps in-frame clones, though not all of them. The data hold 250,000 to 300,000 clones, with 75% to 90% observed a single time. The sequencing sample was made of peripheral blood. The receptor source for this set is a woman aged 60-70 years with acute or convalescent COVID-19.

The J gene is TRBJ1-3, the V gene TRBV3-1 (or the pseudogene TRBV3-2); the D gene is possibly TRBD1 (6 bases). Trimming left V 2 bases short and J 4 bases short, with 6 bases between. From germline, CDR1 is LGHDT and CDR2 YNNKEL (reference sequence). CDR3 length equals 13 residues. CDR3 bases: TGTGCCAGCAGCCAAACAGGGGGAAACACCATATATTTT. Its translation: CASSQTGGNTIYF.

The chain employs TRBV18 and TRBJ2-7, with D possibly being TRBD1 (6 bases). Between the trimmed V and J ends, which lost 8 bases and 2 bases, there was a span of 13 bases. CDR1 is KGHSH, CDR2 LQKENI, per germline. The CDR3 is made up of 13 amino acids. The chain's CDR3 is CASGNGQTYEQYF. CDR3 sequence (DNA): TGTGCCAGCGGAAACGGACAGACCTACGAGCAGTACTTC.

The CDR3 DNA reads as TGCGCCAGCAGCTTGGAAAGGGGCTCTGGAAACACCATATATTTT. Its translation: CASSLERGSGNTIYF. The chain links TRBV5-1 to TRBJ1-3, with a weak D call TRBD1 (5 bases). The V gene lost 0 bases and the J gene lost 0 bases, with 7 bases spanning the gap. Germline lookup yields CDR1 SGHRS and CDR2 YFSETQ. The CDR3 runs to 15 residues. Full variable domain (rest looked up from reference TRBV5-1 and TRBJ1-3): KAGVTQTPRYLIKTRGQQVTLSCSPISGHRSVSWYQQTPGQGLQFLFEYFSETQRNKGNFPGRFSGRQFSNSRSEMNVSTLELGDSALYLCASSLERGSGNTIYFGEGSWLTVV.

The genes are TRBV3-1 (or the pseudogene TRBV3-2) and TRBJ2-1; D remains unclear. Per germline, CDR1 LGHDT and CDR2 YNNKEL (reference sequence). The ends were cut back, 3 bases at V and 6 bases at J, with 9 bases in the middle. The CDR3 runs 13 residues. In DNA form, the CDR3 reads TGTGCCAGCAGCCAGGTGACTCCCAATGAGCAGTTCTTC. Protein: CASSQVTPNEQFF.

The chain combines TRBV28 with TRBJ1-4, with D perhaps TRBD1 (6 bases). The CDR3 covers 16 residues. In germline, CDR1 is MDHEN, CDR2 SYDVKM. V was clipped by 5 bases and J by 0 bases, with 13 bases between them. The CDR3 DNA follows: TGTGCCAGCAGTCCCGGGACATTCCCAACTAATGAAAAACTGTTTTTT. As protein: CASSPGTFPTNEKLFF.

This rearrangement joins TRBV3-1 (or the pseudogene TRBV3-2) to TRBJ1-6, with unresolved D. Trimming took 0 bases from V and 0 from J, leaving 9 bases between them. Germline V lookup: CDR1 LGHDT, CDR2 YNNKEL (reference sequence). CDR3 length equals 17 residues. CDR3 nucleotides: TGTGCCAGCAGCCAAGACCGCCGGAGCTCCTATAATTCACCCCTCCACTTT. It yields the protein CASSQDRRSSYNSPLHF.

The table lists this clone with a few counts. V is TRBV5-1 and J is TRBJ1-2; D is undetermined. The CDR3 contains 13 residues. Looked up from germline, CDR1 is SGHRS and CDR2 is YFSETQ. Deletions cut 0 bases from V and 2 bases from J, with 5 bases between. CDR3 nucleotides: TGCGCCAGCAGCTTGGAGAGGAACTATGGCTACACCTTC. Amino acids: CASSLERNYGYTF. Full variable domain (remainder filled in from reference TRBV5-1 and TRBJ1-2): KAGVTQTPRYLIKTRGQQVTLSCSPISGHRSVSWYQQTPGQGLQFLFEYFSETQRNKGNFPGRFSGRQFSNSRSEMNVSTLELGDSALYLCASSLERNYGYTFGSGTRLTVV.

This rearrangement joins TRBV27 to TRBJ1-1; possible D gene TRBD1, 5 bases. The CDR3 extends over 17 amino acids. Germline CDR1 MNHEY, CDR2 SMNVEV (reference sequence). V was shortened by 3 bases and J by 3 bases, with 20 bases between the two germline ends. The CDR3 here is CASSFQSGGGWDTEAFF. Here the CDR3 DNA reads TGTGCCAGCAGTTTTCAGAGCGGGGGTGGATGGGACACTGAAGCTTTCTTT.

J is TRBJ1-1 and V is TRBV18; no firm D call. The CDR3 is 15 amino acids. Trimming shortened V by 0 bases and J by 4 bases, and 12 bases separated the two germline ends. Germline-derived CDR1 and CDR2 are KGHSH and LQKENI. CDR3 in DNA: TGTGCCAGCTCACCACCCGAGTCCGCGGGCACTGAAGCTTTCTTT. Amino acid sequence: CASSPPESAGTEAFF.

The rearrangement joins TRBV11-2 to TRBJ1-1; D uncertain. Germline CDR1 and CDR2: SGHAT and FQNNGV. The CDR3 runs 14 residues. Deletions cut 6 bases from V and 1 base from J, with 12 bases between. For the CDR3, the DNA is TGTGCCAGCAGAGAGGATATGGGGAACACTGAAGCTTTCTTT. It yields the protein CASREDMGNTEAFF.

Only one count was recorded for this clone. Different DNA sequences within this sample yield the same CDR3. This rearrangement joins TRBV7-2 to TRBJ1-1; the D gene is possibly TRBD1 (6 bases). The germline V gene has CDR1 SGHTA and CDR2 FQGNSA. The CDR3 covers 13 residues. The germline V and J ends were trimmed by 6 bases and 4 bases, with 12 bases remaining between them. The CDR3: CASSLTGSTEAFF. The CDR3 nucleotides are TGTGCCAGCAGTCTTACAGGGAGCACTGAAGCTTTCTTT.